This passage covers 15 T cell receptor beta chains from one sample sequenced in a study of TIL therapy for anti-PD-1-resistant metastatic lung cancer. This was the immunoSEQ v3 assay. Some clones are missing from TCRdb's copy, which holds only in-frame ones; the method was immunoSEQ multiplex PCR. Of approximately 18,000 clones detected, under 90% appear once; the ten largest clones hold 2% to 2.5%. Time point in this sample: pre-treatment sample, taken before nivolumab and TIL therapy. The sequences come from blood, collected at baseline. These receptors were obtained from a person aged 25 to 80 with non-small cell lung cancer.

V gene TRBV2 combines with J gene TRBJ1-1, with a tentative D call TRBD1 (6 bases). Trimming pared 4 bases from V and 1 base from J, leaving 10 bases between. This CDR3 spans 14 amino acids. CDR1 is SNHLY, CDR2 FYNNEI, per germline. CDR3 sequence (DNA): TGTGCCAGCAGTGCACAGGGTAGGAACACTGAAGCTTTCTTT. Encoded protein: CASSAQGRNTEAFF.

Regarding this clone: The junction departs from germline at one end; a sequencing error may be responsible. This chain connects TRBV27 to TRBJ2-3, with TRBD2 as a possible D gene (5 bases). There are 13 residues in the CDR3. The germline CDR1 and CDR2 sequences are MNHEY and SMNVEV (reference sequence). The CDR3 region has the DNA TGTGCCAGCAGTTTTTATCTAGCAGAAACGCAGTATTTT. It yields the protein CASSFYLAETQYF.

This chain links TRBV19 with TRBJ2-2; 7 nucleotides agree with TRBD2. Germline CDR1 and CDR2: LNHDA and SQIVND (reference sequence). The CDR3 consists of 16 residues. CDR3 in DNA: TGTGCTTCAAAGGGGAGAGGACTAGCGAACACCGGGGAGCTGTTTTTT. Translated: CASKGRGLANTGELFF. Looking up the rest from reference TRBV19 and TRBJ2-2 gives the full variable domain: DGGITQSPKYLFRKEGQNVTLSCEQNLNHDAMYWYRQDPGQGLRLIYYSQIVNDFQKGDIAEGYSVSREKKESFPLTVTSAQKNPTAFYLCASKGRGLANTGELFFGEGSRLTVL.

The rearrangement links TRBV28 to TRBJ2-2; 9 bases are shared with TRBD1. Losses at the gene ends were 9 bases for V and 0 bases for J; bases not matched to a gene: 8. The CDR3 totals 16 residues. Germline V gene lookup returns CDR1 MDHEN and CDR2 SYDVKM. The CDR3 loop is CASLTGGGTNTGELFF. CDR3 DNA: TGTGCCAGTCTTACAGGGGGCGGAACGAACACCGGGGAGCTGTTTTTT.

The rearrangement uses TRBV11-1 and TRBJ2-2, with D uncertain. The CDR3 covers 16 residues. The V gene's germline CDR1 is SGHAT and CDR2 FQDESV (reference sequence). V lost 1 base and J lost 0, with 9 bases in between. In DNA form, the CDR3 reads TGTGCCAGCAGCTTAGTTTGGCCGTCGAACACCGGGGAGCTGTTTTTT. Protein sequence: CASSLVWPSNTGELFF.

The CDR3 loop reads CASSLPTGQDTEAFF. CDR3 nucleotide sequence: TGTGCCAGCAGTTTACCTACAGGGCAAGACACTGAAGCTTTCTTT. The rearrangement joins TRBV28 to TRBJ1-1; tentatively, D is TRBD1 (6 bases). The ends were cut back, 2 bases at V and 3 bases at J, with 13 bases in the middle. The CDR3 has 15 amino acids. Looked up from germline, CDR1 is MDHEN and CDR2 is SYDVKM.

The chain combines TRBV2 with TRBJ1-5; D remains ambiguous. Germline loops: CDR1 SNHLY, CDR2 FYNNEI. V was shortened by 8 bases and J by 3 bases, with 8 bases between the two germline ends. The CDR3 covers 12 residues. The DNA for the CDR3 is TGTGCCAGCGGACGGCCCAATCAGCCCCAGCATTTT. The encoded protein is CASGRPNQPQHF.

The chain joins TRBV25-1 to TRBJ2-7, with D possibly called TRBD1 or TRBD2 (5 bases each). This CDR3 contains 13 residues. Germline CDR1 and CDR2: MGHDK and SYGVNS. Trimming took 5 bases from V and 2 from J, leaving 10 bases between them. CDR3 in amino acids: CASSSGTPYEQYF. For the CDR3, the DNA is TGTGCCAGCAGTTCAGGGACCCCCTACGAGCAGTACTTC.

The CDR3 DNA reads as TGTGCCAGCAGTATCAGGGACAGCACCGGGGAGCTGTTTTTT. It encodes CASSIRDSTGELFF. The J gene is TRBJ2-2, the V gene TRBV6-5; the match to TRBD1 covers 7 bases. The CDR3 has 14 residues. CDR1 MNHEY and CDR2 SVGAGI come from the germline V gene. J lost 4 bases, V lost 5 bases, and 4 bases had no gene match.

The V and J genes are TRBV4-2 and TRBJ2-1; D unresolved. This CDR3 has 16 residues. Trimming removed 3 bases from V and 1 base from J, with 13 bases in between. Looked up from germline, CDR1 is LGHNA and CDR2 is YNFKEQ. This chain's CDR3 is CASSHRFGASYNEQFF. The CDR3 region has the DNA TGTGCCAGCAGCCATCGCTTTGGCGCATCCTACAATGAGCAGTTCTTC.

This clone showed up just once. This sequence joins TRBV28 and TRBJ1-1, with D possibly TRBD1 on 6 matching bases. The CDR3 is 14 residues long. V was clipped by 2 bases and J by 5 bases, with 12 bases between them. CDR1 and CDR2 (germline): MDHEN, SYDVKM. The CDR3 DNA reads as TGTGCCAGCAGTTTAAGGGGGGAGGGTACTGAAGCTTTCTTT. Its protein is CASSLRGEGTEAFF. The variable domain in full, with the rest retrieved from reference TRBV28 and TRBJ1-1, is DVKVTQSSRYLVKRTGEKVFLECVQDMDHENMFWYRQDPGLGLRLIYFSYDVKMKEKGDIPEGYSVSREKKERFSLILESASTNQTSMYLCASSLRGEGTEAFFGQGTRLTVV.

CDR3 DNA: TGTGCCAGTAGTCCCCTGGGGATAGCGGGAGGATCTCGCACAGATACGCAGTATTTT. It codes for CASSPLGIAGGSRTDTQYF. V and J are TRBV19 and TRBJ2-3, with 10 bases lining up with TRBD2. Germline assignment: CDR1 LNHDA and CDR2 SQIVND (reference sequence). The CDR3 has 19 amino acids. V gave up 5 bases and J gave up 1 base; unmatched junction bases: 15.

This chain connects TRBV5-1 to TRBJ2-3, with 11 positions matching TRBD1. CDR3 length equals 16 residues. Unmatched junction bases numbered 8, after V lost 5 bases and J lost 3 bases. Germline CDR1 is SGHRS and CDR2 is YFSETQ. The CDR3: CASRIAGTGGTDTQYF. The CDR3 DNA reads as TGCGCCAGCAGAATTGCCGGGACAGGGGGAACAGATACGCAGTATTTT.

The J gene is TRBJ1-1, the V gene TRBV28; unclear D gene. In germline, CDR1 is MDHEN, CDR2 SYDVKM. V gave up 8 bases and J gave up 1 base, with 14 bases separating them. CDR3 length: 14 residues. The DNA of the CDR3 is TGTGCCAGCCAGTGGGGTACGGGGAACACTGAAGCTTTCTTT. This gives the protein CASQWGTGNTEAFF.

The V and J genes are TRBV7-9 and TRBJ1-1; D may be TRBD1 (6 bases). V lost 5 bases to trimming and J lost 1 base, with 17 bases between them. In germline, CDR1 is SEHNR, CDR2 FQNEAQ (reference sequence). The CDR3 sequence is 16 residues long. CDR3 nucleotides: TGTGCCAGCAGCCCGGGGGGGGGCAGAACGAACACTGAAGCTTTCTTT. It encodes CASSPGGGRTNTEAFF.